The clone carrying this T cell receptor beta chain appeared many times. The antigen is unknown. Trimming shortened V by 6 bases and J by 4 bases, and 19 bases separated the two germline ends. This CDR3 has 15 amino acids. CDR1 is SGHTA, CDR2 FQGNSA, per germline. The CDR3 regions of TCR beta were amplified from RNA transcripts. The study used the HTBI primer set for a first-round RT-PCR of the TCR CDR3. TCRdb re-derived calls from the multiplex PCR reads in MiXCR, one entry per CDR3 protein. This sample yields about 360,000 distinct CDR3 sequences, of which about 18% are seen a single time; 3.7% belongs to the top ten. The data were obtained in a study of T cells in Graves' hyperthyroidism and ophthalmopathy. As for the study in general: Peripheral blood was taken when the disease was first diagnosed, before any treatment began. The study's findings and limits: Most clonotypes expanded in the thyroid (above 0.001) were also present in blood.

The sequenced material came from blood. The clonotype comes from a woman under 30 with Graves' hyperthyroidism. The gene calls are TRBV7-2 and TRBJ2-7; D is unclear. The CDR3 region is CASSQSAMQSYEQYF. CDR3 bases: TGTGCCAGCAGTCAAAGTGCTATGCAATCGTACGAGCAGTACTTC. The full variable domain, with the rest looked up from reference TRBV7-2 and TRBJ2-7, is GAGVSQSPSNKVTEKGKDVELRCDPISGHTALYWYRQSLGQGLEFLIYFQGNSAPDKSGLPSDRFSAERTGGSVSTLTIQRTQQEDSAVYLCASSQSAMQSYEQYFGPGTRLTVT.